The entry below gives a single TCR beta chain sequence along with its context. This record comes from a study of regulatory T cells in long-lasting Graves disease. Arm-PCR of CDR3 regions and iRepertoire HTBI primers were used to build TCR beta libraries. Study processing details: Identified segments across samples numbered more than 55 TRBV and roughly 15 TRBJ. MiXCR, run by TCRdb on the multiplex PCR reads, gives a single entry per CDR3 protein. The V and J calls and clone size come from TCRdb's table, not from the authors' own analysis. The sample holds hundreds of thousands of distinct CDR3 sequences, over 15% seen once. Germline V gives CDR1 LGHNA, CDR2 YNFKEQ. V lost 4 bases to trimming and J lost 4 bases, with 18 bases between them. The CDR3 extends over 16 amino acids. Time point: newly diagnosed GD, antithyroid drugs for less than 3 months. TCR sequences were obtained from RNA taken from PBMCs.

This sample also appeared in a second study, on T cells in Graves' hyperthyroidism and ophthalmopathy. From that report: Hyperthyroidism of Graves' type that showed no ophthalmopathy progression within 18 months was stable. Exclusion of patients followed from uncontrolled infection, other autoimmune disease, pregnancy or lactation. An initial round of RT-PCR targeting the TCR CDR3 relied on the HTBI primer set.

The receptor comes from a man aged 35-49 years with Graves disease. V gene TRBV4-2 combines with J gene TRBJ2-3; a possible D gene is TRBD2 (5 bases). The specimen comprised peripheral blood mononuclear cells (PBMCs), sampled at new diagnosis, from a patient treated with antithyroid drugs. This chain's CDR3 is CASSPFDLGKADTQYF. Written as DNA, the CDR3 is TGTGCCAGCAGCCCATTCGACCTCGGGAAGGCAGATACGCAGTATTTT.